Given below is one T cell receptor (beta chain) in context. Sequencing used immunoSEQ multiplex PCR; TCRdb keeps in-frame clones, though not all of them. Of approximately 190,000 clones in the sample, roughly 82% are singletons; the top ten hold roughly 13%. The data originate from a study of cytomegalovirus exposure and HLA in healthy donors. About the research overall: The platform used for the roughly 130 validation repertoires matched that of the roughly 670 first-cohort repertoires, a later analysis reported.

V dropped 10 bases and J dropped 1; count of bases not matched to a gene: 12. Germline CDR1 LNHDA, CDR2 SQIVND (reference sequence). The CDR3 runs to 15 residues. This TCR came from a woman in her 30s in good health and CMV-seropositive. Input material: PBMCs. J is TRBJ2-5 and V is TRBV19, with 7 nucleotides matching TRBD1. The CDR3 spells CATGITGTAQETQYF. DNA for the CDR3: TGTGCCACCGGAATCACCGGGACAGCCCAAGAGACCCAGTACTTC. The entire variable domain, with the rest obtained from reference TRBV19 and TRBJ2-5, is as follows: DGGITQSPKYLFRKEGQNVTLSCEQNLNHDAMYWYRQDPGQGLRLIYYSQIVNDFQKGDIAEGYSVSREKKESFPLTVTSAQKNPTAFYLCATGITGTAQETQYFGPGTRLLVL.